This passage covers 8 T cell receptor beta chains from one sample sequenced in a study of OX40 agonist ivuxolimab in advanced cancers. Clones were sequenced by immunoSEQ multiplex PCR, and TCRdb holds only the in-frame ones, with some missing. The sample contains 15,000 or so clones, about four fifths of which appear only once. Material: CD4+ or CD8+ T cells sorted from blood, obtained in a trial of the OX40 agonist ivuxolimab. These TCRs come from an adult with an advanced solid tumor such as melanoma, head and neck, liver or kidney cancer.

The chain joins TRBV27 to TRBJ2-1, with D possibly matching TRBD2 (6 bases). The CDR3 runs 14 residues. With 5 bases removed from V and 15 bases from J, the gap between germline ends came to 23 bases. The germline gives CDR1 MNHEY, CDR2 SMNVEV (reference sequence). The CDR3 DNA reads TGTGCCAGCAGTGGGACGGGAGAGGGCTTCCGGCCGTTCTTC. It is translated as CASSGTGEGFRPFF.

The chain is built from TRBV27 and TRBJ1-4; 10 bases fit TRBD1. Trimming removed 4 bases from V and 8 bases from J; junction bases left unmatched: 10. CDR3 length: 16 residues. Germline loops: CDR1 MNHEY, CDR2 SMNVEV (reference sequence). Written as DNA, the CDR3 is TGTGCCAGCAGTTCTTCCCCCGGGACAGGGGACGAAAAACTGTTTTTT. It codes for CASSSSPGTGDEKLFF.

J is TRBJ2-7 and V is TRBV7-9; TRBD1 agrees at 7 bases. CDR1 is SEHNR and CDR2 is FQNEAQ in the germline V gene (reference sequence). Trimming cost V 1 base and J 7 bases; bases outside gene matches: 4. The CDR3 spans 13 residues. The CDR3 reads CASSLEGAEEQYF. CDR3 DNA: TGTGCCAGCAGCTTAGAGGGGGCGGAGGAGCAGTACTTC. The full variable domain, with the rest looked up from reference TRBV7-9 and TRBJ2-7, is DTGVSQNPRHKITKRGQNVTFRCDPISEHNRLYWYRQTLGQGPEFLTYFQNEAQLEKSRLLSDRFSAERPKGSFSTLEIQRTEQGDSAMYLCASSLEGAEEQYFGPGTRLTVT.

This clone was picked up a small number of times. An end of the junction differs from the germline gene, which may be a read error. V usage is TRBV13 and J usage is TRBJ1-1, with 9 bases that match TRBD1. This CDR3 contains 14 residues. Germline V gene lookup returns CDR1 PRHDT and CDR2 FYEKMQ (reference sequence). The CDR3 protein is CASSVGQGIPEAFF. CDR3 in DNA: TGTGCCAGCAGCGTAGGACAGGGGATCCCTGAAGCTTTCTTT. The variable domain in full, completed from reference TRBV13 and TRBJ1-1, reads AAGVIQSPRHLIKEKRETATLKCYPIPRHDTVYWYQQGPGQDPQFLISFYEKMQSDKGSIPDRFSAQQFSDYHSELNMSSLELGDSALYFCASSVGQGIPEAFFGQGTRLTVV.

Note on this clone: Mismatch with germline at one junction end may stem from a read error. This chain uses TRBV5-8 with TRBJ2-7; 8 bases line up with TRBD1. The CDR3 contains 11 residues. Germline V gene data show CDR1 as SGHTS and CDR2 as YDEGEE. CDR3 nucleotides: TGTGCCAGCAGCTTGATGGGGACAGGTGACTTC. It encodes CASSLMGTGDF.

By share, this clone ranks as hyperexpanded. J is TRBJ1-1 and V is TRBV29-1, with 9 positions matching TRBD1. Germline V lookup: CDR1 SQVTM, CDR2 ANQGSEA. The V gene end was trimmed by 6 bases and the J gene end by 4 bases; junction bases not matched to a gene: 6. The CDR3 has 13 amino acids. In DNA form, the CDR3 reads TGCAGCGTCAGGACAGGGGTTGGCACTGAAGCTTTCTTT. Its protein is CSVRTGVGTEAFF.

V and J are TRBV29-1 and TRBJ1-1, with D unresolved. V was trimmed by 1 base and J by 7 bases, leaving 16 bases between them. Germline V gene sequence: CDR1 SQVTM, CDR2 ANQGSEA. This CDR3 contains 14 residues. This CDR3 is CSVEGPATEYEAFF. The CDR3 DNA reads as TGCAGCGTTGAAGGTCCGGCGACTGAGTATGAAGCTTTCTTT.

The chain combines TRBV6-1 with TRBJ1-3; TRBD1 agrees at 8 bases. V shed 7 bases, J shed 7 bases, and the junction held 6 bases outside the gene matches. The CDR3 length is 13 residues. Germline loops: CDR1 MNHNS, CDR2 SASEGT. CDR3 in DNA: TGTGCCAGCATACAGGGGGGTCCGAACACCATATATTTT. The encoded protein is CASIQGGPNTIYF.